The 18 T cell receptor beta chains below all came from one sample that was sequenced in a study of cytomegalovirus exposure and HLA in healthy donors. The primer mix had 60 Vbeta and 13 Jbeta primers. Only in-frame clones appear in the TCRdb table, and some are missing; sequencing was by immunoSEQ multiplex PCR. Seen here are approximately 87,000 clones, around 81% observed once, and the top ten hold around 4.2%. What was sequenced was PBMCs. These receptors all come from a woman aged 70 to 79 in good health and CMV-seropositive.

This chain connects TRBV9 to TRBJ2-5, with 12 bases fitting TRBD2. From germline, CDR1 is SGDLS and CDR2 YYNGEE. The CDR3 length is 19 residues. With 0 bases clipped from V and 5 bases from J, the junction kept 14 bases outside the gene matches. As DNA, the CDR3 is TGTGCCAGCAGCGTAGCTCCTAGCGGGAGGGAAGGTTTCGAGGAGACCCAGTACTTC. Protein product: CASSVAPSGREGFEETQYF.

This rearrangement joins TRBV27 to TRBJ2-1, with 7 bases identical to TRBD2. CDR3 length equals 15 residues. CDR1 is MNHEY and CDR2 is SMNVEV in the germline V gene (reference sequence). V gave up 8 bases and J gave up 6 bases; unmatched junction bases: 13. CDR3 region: CASSSGDYPTNEQFF. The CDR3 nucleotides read TGTGCCAGCTCGTCGGGGGACTACCCGACCAATGAGCAGTTCTTC.

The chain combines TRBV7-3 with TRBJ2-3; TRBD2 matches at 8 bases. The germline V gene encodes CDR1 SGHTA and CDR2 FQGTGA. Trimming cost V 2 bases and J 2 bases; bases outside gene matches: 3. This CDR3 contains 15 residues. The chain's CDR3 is CASSLAGGPTDTQYF. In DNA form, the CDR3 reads TGTGCCAGCAGCTTAGCGGGAGGTCCCACAGATACGCAGTATTTT.

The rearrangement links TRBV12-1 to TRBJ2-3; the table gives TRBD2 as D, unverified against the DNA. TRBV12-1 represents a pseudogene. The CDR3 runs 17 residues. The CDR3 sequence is CASSFASSGSSTDTQYF. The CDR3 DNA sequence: TGTGCCAGCAGCTTCGCCTCTAGCGGGAGTAGCACAGATACGCAGTATTTT.

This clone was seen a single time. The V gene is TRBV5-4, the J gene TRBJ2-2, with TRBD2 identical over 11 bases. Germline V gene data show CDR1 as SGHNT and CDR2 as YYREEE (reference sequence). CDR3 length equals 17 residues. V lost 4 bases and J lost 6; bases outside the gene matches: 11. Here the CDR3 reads CASSVSSGRRVAGELFF. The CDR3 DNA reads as TGTGCCAGCAGCGTGTCTAGCGGGAGGAGGGTAGCCGGGGAGCTGTTTTTT.

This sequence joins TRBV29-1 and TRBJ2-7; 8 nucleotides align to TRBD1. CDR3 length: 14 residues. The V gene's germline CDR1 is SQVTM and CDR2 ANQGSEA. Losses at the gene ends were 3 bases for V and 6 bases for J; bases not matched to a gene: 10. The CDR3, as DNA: TGCAGCGTTGAGGGGGACAGGCGAAGGGGCGAGCAGTACTTC. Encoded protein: CSVEGDRRRGEQYF.

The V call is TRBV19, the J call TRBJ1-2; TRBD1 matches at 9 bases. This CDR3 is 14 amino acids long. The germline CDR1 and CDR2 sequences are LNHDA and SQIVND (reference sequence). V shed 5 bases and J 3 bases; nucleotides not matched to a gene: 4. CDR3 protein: CASSRRDRDYGYTF. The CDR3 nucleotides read TGTGCCAGTAGTCGCCGGGACAGGGACTATGGCTACACCTTC.

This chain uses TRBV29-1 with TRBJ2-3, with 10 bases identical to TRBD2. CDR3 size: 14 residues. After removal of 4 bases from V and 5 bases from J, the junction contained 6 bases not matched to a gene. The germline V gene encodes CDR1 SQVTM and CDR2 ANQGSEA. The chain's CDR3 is CSVVASGREDTQYF. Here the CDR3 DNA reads TGCAGCGTTGTGGCTAGCGGGAGAGAAGATACGCAGTATTTT.

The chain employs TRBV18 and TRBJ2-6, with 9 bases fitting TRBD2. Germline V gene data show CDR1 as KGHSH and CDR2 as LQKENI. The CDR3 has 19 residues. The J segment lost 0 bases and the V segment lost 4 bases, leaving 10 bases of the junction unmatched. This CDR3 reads CASSLTSGRPFSGANVLTF. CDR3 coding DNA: TGTGCCAGCTCACTGACTAGCGGCAGGCCTTTCTCTGGGGCCAACGTCCTGACTTTC.

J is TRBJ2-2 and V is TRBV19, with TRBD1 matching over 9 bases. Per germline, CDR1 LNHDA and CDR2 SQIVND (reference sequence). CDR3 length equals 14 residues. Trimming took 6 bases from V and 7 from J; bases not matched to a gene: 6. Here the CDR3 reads CASSLDRGGGELFF. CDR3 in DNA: TGTGCCAGTAGCCTGGACAGGGGCGGCGGGGAGCTGTTTTTT.

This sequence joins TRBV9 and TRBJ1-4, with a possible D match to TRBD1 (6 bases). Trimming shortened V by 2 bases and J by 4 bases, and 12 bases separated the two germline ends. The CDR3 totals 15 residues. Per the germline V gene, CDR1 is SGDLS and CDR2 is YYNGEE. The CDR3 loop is CASSVGTGINEKLFF. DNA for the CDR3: TGTGCCAGCAGCGTCGGAACAGGGATTAATGAAAAACTGTTTTTT. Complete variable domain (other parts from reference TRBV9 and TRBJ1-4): DSGVTQTPKHLITATGQRVTLRCSPRSGDLSVYWYQQSLDQGLQFLIQYYNGEERAKGNILERFSAQQFPDLHSELNLSSLELGDSALYFCASSVGTGINEKLFFGSGTQLSVL.

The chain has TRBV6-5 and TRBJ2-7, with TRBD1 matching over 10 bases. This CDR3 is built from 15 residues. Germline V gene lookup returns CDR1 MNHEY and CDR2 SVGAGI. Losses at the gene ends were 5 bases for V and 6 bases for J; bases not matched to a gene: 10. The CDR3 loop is CASSRGQGIRVEQYF. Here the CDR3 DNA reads TGTGCCAGCAGTCGGGGACAGGGGATACGAGTCGAGCAGTACTTC.

The CDR3 DNA reads as TGCAGTGTGGAGCGAGCTAACTATGGCTACACCTTC. It translates to CSVERANYGYTF. This chain joins TRBV29-1 and TRBJ1-2; D not certain. CDR3 length equals 12 residues. Germline V CDR1 and CDR2: SQVTM, ANQGSEA.

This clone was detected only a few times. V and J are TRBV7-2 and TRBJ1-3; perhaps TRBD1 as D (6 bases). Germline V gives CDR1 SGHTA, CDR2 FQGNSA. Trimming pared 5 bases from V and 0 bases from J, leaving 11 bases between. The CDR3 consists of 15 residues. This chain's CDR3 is CASSRGQTSGNTIYF. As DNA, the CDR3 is TGTGCCAGCAGCCGAGGACAGACCTCTGGAAACACCATATATTTT.

The CDR3 loop is CATSMSYEQYF. CDR3 coding DNA: TGTGCCACCAGCATGAGCTACGAGCAGTACTTC. The chain combines TRBV15 with TRBJ2-7; no clear D gene. CDR1 and CDR2 (germline): LNHNV, YYDKDF (reference sequence). This CDR3 is built from 11 residues. V dropped 4 bases and J dropped 3 bases, with 4 bases sitting between them.

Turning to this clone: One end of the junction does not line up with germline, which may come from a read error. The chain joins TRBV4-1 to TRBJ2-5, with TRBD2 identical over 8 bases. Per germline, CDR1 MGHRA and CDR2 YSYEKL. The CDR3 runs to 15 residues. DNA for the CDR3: TGCGCCAGCAGTCAAGATTACGGGGGGGCAGAGACCCAGTACTTC. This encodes CASSQDYGGAETQYF.

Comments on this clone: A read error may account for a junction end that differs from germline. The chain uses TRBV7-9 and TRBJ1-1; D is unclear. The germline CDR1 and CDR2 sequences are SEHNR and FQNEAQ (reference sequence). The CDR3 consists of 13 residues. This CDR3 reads CASSLVGTTEAFF. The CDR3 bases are TGTGCCAGCAGCTTAGTTGGCACTACTGAAGCCTTCTTT.

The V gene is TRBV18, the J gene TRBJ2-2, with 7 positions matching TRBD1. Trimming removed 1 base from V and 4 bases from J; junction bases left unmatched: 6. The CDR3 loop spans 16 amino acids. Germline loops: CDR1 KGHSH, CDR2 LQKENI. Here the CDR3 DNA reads TGTGCCAGCTCACCACAGGGGGCGTTTGGCACCGGGGAGCTGTTTTTT. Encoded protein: CASSPQGAFGTGELFF.